This T cell receptor beta chain stems from a study of blood T cell repertoires in COVID-19. Which cohort a participant joined came from the clinical history participants gave. The assay was immunoSEQ multiplex PCR, and TCRdb's table has in-frame clones only and misses some. The table has 300,000 to 450,000 clones, around 87% seen once; the top ten hold under 1.5%. The CDR3 length is 15 residues. The J segment lost 1 base and the V segment lost 3 bases, leaving 3 bases of the junction unmatched. Germline V gene lookup returns CDR1 SGHDN and CDR2 FVKESK. The chain links TRBV14 to TRBJ2-1; 7 bases are shared with TRBD2. This TCR derives from a man younger than 45 who had recovered from COVID-19. The sample was PBMCs or T cells enriched from blood (not recorded which). DNA of the CDR3: TGTGCCAGCAGCCAGCGGGGGACTTCCTACAATGAGCAGTTCTTC. This translates into CASSQRGTSYNEQFF.